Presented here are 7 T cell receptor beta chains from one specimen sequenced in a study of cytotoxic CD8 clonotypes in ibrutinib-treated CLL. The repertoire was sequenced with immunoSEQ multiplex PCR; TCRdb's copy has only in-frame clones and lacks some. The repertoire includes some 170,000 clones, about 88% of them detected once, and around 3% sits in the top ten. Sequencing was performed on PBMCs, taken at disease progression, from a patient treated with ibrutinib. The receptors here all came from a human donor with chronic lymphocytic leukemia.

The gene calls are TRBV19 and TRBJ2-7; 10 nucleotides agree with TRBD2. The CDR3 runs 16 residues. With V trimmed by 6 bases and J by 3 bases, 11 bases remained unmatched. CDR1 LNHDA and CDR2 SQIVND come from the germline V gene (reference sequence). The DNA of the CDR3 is TGTGCCAGTAGGCCCCGCCACTTAGCGGGGGGCTACGAGCAGTACTTC. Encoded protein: CASRPRHLAGGYEQYF.

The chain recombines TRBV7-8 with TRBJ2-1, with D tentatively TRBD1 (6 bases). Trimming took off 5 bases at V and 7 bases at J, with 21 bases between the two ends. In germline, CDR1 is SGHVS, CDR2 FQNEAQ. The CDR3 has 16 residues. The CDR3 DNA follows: TGTGCCAGCAGCCCAAGGGGGATATTGGTTTTGAATGAGCAGTTCTTC. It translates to CASSPRGILVLNEQFF.

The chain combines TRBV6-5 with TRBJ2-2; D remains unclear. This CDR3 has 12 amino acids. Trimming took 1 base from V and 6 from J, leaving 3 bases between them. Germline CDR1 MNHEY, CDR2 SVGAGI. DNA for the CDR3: TGTGCCAGCAGTTACTTCTCCGGGGAGCTGTTTTTT. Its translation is CASSYFSGELFF.

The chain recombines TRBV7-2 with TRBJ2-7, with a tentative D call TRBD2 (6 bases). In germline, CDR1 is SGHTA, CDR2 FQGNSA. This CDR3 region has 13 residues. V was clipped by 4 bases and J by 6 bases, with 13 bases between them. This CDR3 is CASSSAGLGEQYF. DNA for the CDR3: TGTGCCAGCAGCTCCGCGGGACTGGGCGAGCAGTACTTC.

The DNA for the CDR3 is TGTGCCAGCAGCCGCCTGGGCTTTACTCGGGGAGGGGCCTACGAGCAGTACTTC. Its protein product is CASSRLGFTRGGAYEQYF. The chain is built from TRBV4-2 and TRBJ2-7, with 7 nucleotides matching TRBD2. This CDR3 spans 18 amino acids. The V gene's germline CDR1 is LGHNA and CDR2 YNFKEQ. The junction had 17 bases not matched to a gene; V was cut back by 4 bases and J by 2 bases.

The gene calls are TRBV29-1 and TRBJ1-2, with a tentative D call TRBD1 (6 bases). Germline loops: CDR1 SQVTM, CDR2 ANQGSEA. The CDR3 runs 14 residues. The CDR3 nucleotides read TGCAGTGATACCCCAGGGGTCCTAAATCGCGGCTACACCTTC. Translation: CSDTPGVLNRGYTF.

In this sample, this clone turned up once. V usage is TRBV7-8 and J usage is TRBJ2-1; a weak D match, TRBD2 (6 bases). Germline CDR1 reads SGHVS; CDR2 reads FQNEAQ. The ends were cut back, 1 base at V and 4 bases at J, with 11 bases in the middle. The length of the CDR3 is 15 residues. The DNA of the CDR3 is TGTGCCAGCAGCTTAGTTAGCGGACCGTACAATGAGCAGTTCTTC. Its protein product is CASSLVSGPYNEQFF.